The 24 T cell receptor beta chains given below trace back to one sample, sequenced in a study of cytomegalovirus exposure and HLA in healthy donors. With 60 Vbeta and 13 Jbeta primers, the PCR was carried out. Using immunoSEQ multiplex PCR, the repertoire was profiled, and TCRdb retains in-frame clones only, with some absent. The data show around 150,000 clones, with approximately 80% seen just once and over 13% held by the top ten. Sequenced sample: PBMCs. The receptor set was obtained from a middle-aged woman in good health and CMV-seronegative.

The chain carries TRBV28 and TRBJ2-7, with 10 nucleotides matching TRBD1. Trimming removed 10 bases from V and 4 bases from J; junction bases left unmatched: 7. Per germline, CDR1 MDHEN and CDR2 SYDVKM. This CDR3 contains 13 residues. The CDR3 spells CATKTGGIYEQYF. CDR3 in DNA: TGTGCCACCAAGACAGGGGGCATTTACGAGCAGTACTTC.

The chain joins TRBV5-1 to TRBJ2-3; TRBD1 agrees at 10 bases. Trimming at V came to 3 bases and at J to 2 bases, leaving 9 bases not matched to a gene. CDR1 is SGHRS, CDR2 YFSETQ, per germline. The CDR3 has 17 amino acids. The CDR3 spells CASSSKTGGADTDTQYF. The DNA of the CDR3 is TGCGCCAGCAGCTCGAAGACAGGGGGCGCGGACACAGATACGCAGTATTTT. Combining the CDR3 with reference TRBV5-1 and TRBJ2-3 gives the whole variable domain KAGVTQTPRYLIKTRGQQVTLSCSPISGHRSVSWYQQTPGQGLQFLFEYFSETQRNKGNFPGRFSGRQFSNSRSEMNVSTLELGDSALYLCASSSKTGGADTDTQYFGPGTRLTVL.

CDR3 sequence: CASSHPGEGNYEQYF. The CDR3 coding sequence is TGCGCCAGCAGCCACCCGGGCGAGGGAAACTACGAGCAGTACTTC. The chain has TRBV4-1 and TRBJ2-7, with D perhaps TRBD2 (5 bases). Trimming left V 3 bases short and J 3 bases short, with 15 bases between. CDR1 is MGHRA, CDR2 YSYEKL, per germline. The length of the CDR3 is 15 residues.

V is TRBV7-2 and J is TRBJ1-2, with 8 nucleotides matching TRBD1. The CDR3 sequence is 16 residues long. V lost 4 bases to trimming and J lost 6 bases; unmatched junction nucleotides: 13. The germline gives CDR1 SGHTA, CDR2 FQGNSA. The CDR3 DNA follows: TGTGCCAGCAGCTCCCAAGGTGGACAGGGTGGTGATGGCTACACCTTC. This gives the protein CASSSQGGQGGDGYTF.

This chain uses TRBV4-1 with TRBJ2-1; 7 nucleotides agree with TRBD1. Trimming at V came to 4 bases and at J to 4 bases, leaving 10 bases not matched to a gene. Germline CDR1 reads MGHRA; CDR2 reads YSYEKL. The CDR3 consists of 16 residues. The CDR3 coding sequence is TGCGCCAGCAGCCTACCGCACGACAGGGAGTACAATGAGCAGTTCTTC. Amino acid sequence: CASSLPHDREYNEQFF.

This clone was counted between two and nine times. CDR3 DNA: TGTGCCAGCAGCGGTATCCCCGGGGCAGGGGCCCCCCAAGAGACCCAGTACTTC. Amino acids: CASSGIPGAGAPQETQYF. The gene calls are TRBV9 and TRBJ2-5; D might be TRBD1 (6 bases). V lost 3 bases to trimming and J lost 1 base, with 22 bases between them. Germline V gene sequence: CDR1 SGDLS, CDR2 YYNGEE. The CDR3 loop spans 18 amino acids.

This chain links TRBV2 with TRBJ1-6; D not resolved. V was shortened by 6 bases and J by 5 bases, with 14 bases between the two germline ends. Germline V CDR1 and CDR2: SNHLY, FYNNEI. The CDR3 is 15 amino acids. The CDR3 nucleotides are TGTGCCAGCAGCGCCGATAAGAGAGATAATTCACCCCTCCACTTT. Residues: CASSADKRDNSPLHF. The variable domain in full, completed from reference TRBV2 and TRBJ1-6, reads EPEVTQTPSHQVTQMGQEVILRCVPISNHLYFYWYRQILGQKVEFLVSFYNNEISEKSEIFDDQFSVERPDGSNFTLKIRSTKLEDSAMYFCASSADKRDNSPLHFGNGTRLTVT.

The genes are TRBV28 and TRBJ1-4, with D unresolved. With 2 bases removed from V and 13 bases from J, the gap between germline ends came to 11 bases. The CDR3 runs 12 residues. Looked up from germline, CDR1 is MDHEN and CDR2 is SYDVKM. The CDR3 protein is CASSLNQRGLFF. DNA of the CDR3: TGTGCCAGCAGTTTAAATCAGCGCGGACTGTTTTTT.

The chain couples TRBV13 to TRBJ2-3, with 8 nucleotides matching TRBD2. CDR3 length: 18 residues. Germline V gives CDR1 PRHDT, CDR2 FYEKMQ (reference sequence). J was trimmed by 0 bases and V by 5 bases; bases with no gene match: 13. The CDR3 spells CASSQSMFGGGSTDTQYF. The CDR3 region has the DNA TGTGCCAGCAGCCAGAGTATGTTTGGCGGGGGGAGCACAGATACGCAGTATTTT.

The V gene is TRBV2, the J gene TRBJ2-3; 11 bases fit TRBD1. V was pared by 10 bases and J by 4 bases, with 4 bases of the junction left unmatched. CDR3 length: 13 residues. Germline V gene sequence: CDR1 SNHLY, CDR2 FYNNEI. CDR3 region: CANGQGASDTQYF. CDR3 in DNA: TGTGCCAACGGACAGGGGGCATCAGATACGCAGTATTTT.

This clone appeared once. The rearrangement joins TRBV20-1 to TRBJ1-5; D not certain. V lost 3 bases and J 5 bases, leaving 5 bases between the germline ends. This CDR3 has 11 residues. In germline, CDR1 is DFQATT, CDR2 SNEGSKA (reference sequence). CDR3 protein: CSASSDQPQHF. The DNA for the CDR3 is TGCAGTGCTAGTTCCGATCAGCCCCAGCATTTT.

This chain joins TRBV9 and TRBJ2-7; 7 positions match TRBD2. The V gene's germline CDR1 is SGDLS and CDR2 YYNGEE. The CDR3 spans 14 residues. V lost 3 bases to trimming and J lost 6 bases; unmatched junction nucleotides: 9. The CDR3 sequence: CASSGTSGSVEQYF. CDR3 DNA: TGTGCCAGCAGCGGGACTAGTGGGTCGGTCGAGCAGTACTTC. The full variable domain, in which reference TRBV9 and TRBJ2-7 provide the parts outside the CDR3, is DSGVTQTPKHLITATGQRVTLRCSPRSGDLSVYWYQQSLDQGLQFLIQYYNGEERAKGNILERFSAQQFPDLHSELNLSSLELGDSALYFCASSGTSGSVEQYFGPGTRLTVT.

CDR3: CASSPGQGRGTGELFF. Written as DNA, the CDR3 is TGCGCCAGCAGCCCTGGACAGGGGAGAGGGACCGGGGAGCTGTTTTTT. This sequence joins TRBV5-1 and TRBJ2-2; 9 nucleotides line up with TRBD1. CDR3 size: 16 residues. From germline, CDR1 is SGHRS and CDR2 YFSETQ. Trimming at V came to 4 bases and at J to 5 bases, leaving 9 bases not matched to a gene.

This clone occurred a few times. The V gene is TRBV7-6, the J gene TRBJ2-5; 11 bases fit TRBD2. Germline lookup yields CDR1 SGHVS and CDR2 FNYEAQ. The length of the CDR3 is 17 residues. V dropped 2 bases and J dropped 0; count of bases not matched to a gene: 5. In DNA, the CDR3 is TGTGCCAGCAGCTTAAGACTAGCGGGATCGAACCAAGAGACCCAGTACTTC. Translated: CASSLRLAGSNQETQYF.

This chain links TRBV28 with TRBJ2-3; D may be TRBD2 (5 bases). Trimming shortened V by 6 bases and J by 11 bases, and 18 bases separated the two germline ends. The length of the CDR3 is 13 residues. CDR1 and CDR2 from the germline V gene are MDHEN and SYDVKM. CDR3 residues: CASSPSDLEGQYF. The CDR3 nucleotides are TGTGCCAGCAGCCCTTCGGACTTAGAGGGGCAGTATTTT.

The rearrangement links TRBV19 to TRBJ1-2; no firm D call. Looked up from germline, CDR1 is LNHDA and CDR2 is SQIVND (reference sequence). V lost 6 bases to trimming and J lost 1 base, with 18 bases between them. The CDR3 runs 16 residues. The CDR3 DNA reads TGTGCCAGTAGGGAGGGCGAGGACGGCGTTAACTATGGCTACACCTTC. Its protein product is CASREGEDGVNYGYTF.

Remarks on this clone: A read error may produce the germline difference seen at one junction end. J is TRBJ1-2 and V is TRBV7-9; 8 positions agree with TRBD1. This CDR3 is 13 amino acids long. Germline loops: CDR1 SEHNR, CDR2 FQNEAQ (reference sequence). The CDR3 sequence: CSSTEDRVPFYTF. CDR3 sequence (DNA): TGTTCCAGCACCGAGGACAGGGTCCCCTTTTACACCTTC. Based on the CDR3 plus reference TRBV7-9 and TRBJ1-2, the full variable domain is DTGVSQNPRHKITKRGQNVTFRCDPISEHNRLYWYRQTLGQGPEFLTYFQNEAQLEKSRLLSDRFSAERPKGSFSTLEIQRTEQGDSAMYLCSSTEDRVPFYTFGSGTRLTVV.

The V call is TRBV28, the J call TRBJ1-5, with unresolved D. The germline gives CDR1 MDHEN, CDR2 SYDVKM. This CDR3 region has 13 residues. The ends were cut back, 6 bases at V and 5 bases at J, with 11 bases in the middle. The CDR3 nucleotides are TGTGCCAGCAGAGGGAGCACCTATCAGCCCCAGCATTTT. Protein product: CASRGSTYQPQHF.

The chain couples TRBV5-6 to TRBJ2-1; 7 nucleotides line up with TRBD2. CDR1 is SGHDT, CDR2 YYEEEE, per germline. The V and J ends lost 1 base and 9 bases, in that order; junction bases with no gene match: 10. The CDR3 runs 15 residues. Here the CDR3 reads CASSLRGRFRPEQFF. The CDR3, as DNA: TGTGCCAGCAGCTTGCGCGGGAGATTTCGGCCTGAGCAGTTCTTC.

This clone appeared a single time. The chain recombines TRBV19 with TRBJ1-1; D call uncertain. The ends were cut back, 4 bases at V and 4 bases at J, with 7 bases in the middle. The germline CDR1 and CDR2 sequences are LNHDA and SQIVND (reference sequence). The CDR3 is made up of 12 amino acids. The CDR3 spells CASSSGGTEAFF. The CDR3 DNA sequence: TGTGCCAGTAGTAGCGGAGGCACTGAAGCTTTCTTT.

The V gene is TRBV2, the J gene TRBJ1-2, with D uncertain. Germline V gives CDR1 SNHLY, CDR2 FYNNEI. V was pared by 6 bases and J by 8 bases, with 31 bases between. This CDR3 region has 18 residues. CDR3 amino acids: CASSSPEAEDPTMMGYTF. CDR3 sequence (DNA): TGTGCCAGCAGCTCCCCGGAGGCAGAGGATCCCACTATGATGGGCTACACCTTC. Variable domain in full (rest from reference TRBV2 and TRBJ1-2): EPEVTQTPSHQVTQMGQEVILRCVPISNHLYFYWYRQILGQKVEFLVSFYNNEISEKSEIFDDQFSVERPDGSNFTLKIRSTKLEDSAMYFCASSSPEAEDPTMMGYTFGSGTRLTVV.

Regarding this clone: Compared with germline, one end of the junction differs, possibly owing to a read error. Here the CDR3 reads CSSSLRTGGSNYGYTF. In DNA, the CDR3 is TGTTCCAGCAGCTTAAGGACAGGGGGTTCTAACTATGGCTACACCTTC. V and J are TRBV7-9 and TRBJ1-2, with 10 bases fitting TRBD1. In germline, CDR1 is SEHNR, CDR2 FQNEAQ (reference sequence). This CDR3 has 16 amino acids.

The gene calls are TRBV19 and TRBJ1-6, with D uncertain. Trimming stripped 3 bases from V and 7 bases from J, with 7 bases between. The CDR3 is 13 residues long. Germline V gene sequence: CDR1 LNHDA, CDR2 SQIVND (reference sequence). DNA for the CDR3: TGTGCCAGTAGTATTTCTGTGAATTCACCCCTCCACTTT. It yields the protein CASSISVNSPLHF.

The V and J genes are TRBV28 and TRBJ1-2; D remains ambiguous. The CDR3 has 14 residues. CDR1 is MDHEN and CDR2 is SYDVKM in the germline V gene. Trimming left V 6 bases short and J 6 bases short, with 17 bases between. The CDR3 sequence: CASSLGHVKHGYTF. DNA for the CDR3: TGTGCCAGCAGCCTAGGCCACGTGAAGCATGGCTACACCTTC.